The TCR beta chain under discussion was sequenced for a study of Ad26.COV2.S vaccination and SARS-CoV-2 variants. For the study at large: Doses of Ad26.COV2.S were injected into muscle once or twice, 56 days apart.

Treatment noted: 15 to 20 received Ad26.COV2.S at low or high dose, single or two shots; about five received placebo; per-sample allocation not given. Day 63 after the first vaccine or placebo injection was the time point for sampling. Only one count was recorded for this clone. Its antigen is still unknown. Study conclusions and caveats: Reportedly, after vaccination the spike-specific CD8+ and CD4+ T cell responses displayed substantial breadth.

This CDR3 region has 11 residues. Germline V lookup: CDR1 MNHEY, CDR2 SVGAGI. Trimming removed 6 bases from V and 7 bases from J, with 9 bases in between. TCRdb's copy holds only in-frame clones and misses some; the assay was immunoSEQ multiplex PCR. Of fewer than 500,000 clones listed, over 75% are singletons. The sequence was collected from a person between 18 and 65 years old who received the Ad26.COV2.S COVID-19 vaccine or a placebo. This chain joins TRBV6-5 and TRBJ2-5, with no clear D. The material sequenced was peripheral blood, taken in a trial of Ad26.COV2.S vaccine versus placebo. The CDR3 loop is CASRSSGTQYF. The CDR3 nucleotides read TGTGCCAGCAGATCATCGGGGACCCAGTACTTC.